The T cell receptor (beta chain) described here comes from a study of T cell changes during pregnancy in multiple sclerosis. The CDR3 runs 14 residues. Germline V gene data show CDR1 as SSHAT and CDR2 as FNYEAQ (reference sequence). The assay was immunoSEQ multiplex PCR, and TCRdb's table has in-frame clones only and misses some. The repertoire holds some 60,000 clones, with approximately 91% as singletons. A remark on this clone: Sequence at one end of the junction differs from germline and may be a read error.

Specimen: peripheral blood, collected in the second trimester of pregnancy. The sequence came from a female donor with multiple sclerosis, enrolled in a pregnancy study. The V gene is TRBV7-7, the J gene TRBJ2-2; D remains ambiguous. The CDR3: CASSLRVSTGELFF. The CDR3 DNA reads as TGTGCTAGCAGCTTACGAGTCTCCACCGGGGAGCTGTTTTTT.